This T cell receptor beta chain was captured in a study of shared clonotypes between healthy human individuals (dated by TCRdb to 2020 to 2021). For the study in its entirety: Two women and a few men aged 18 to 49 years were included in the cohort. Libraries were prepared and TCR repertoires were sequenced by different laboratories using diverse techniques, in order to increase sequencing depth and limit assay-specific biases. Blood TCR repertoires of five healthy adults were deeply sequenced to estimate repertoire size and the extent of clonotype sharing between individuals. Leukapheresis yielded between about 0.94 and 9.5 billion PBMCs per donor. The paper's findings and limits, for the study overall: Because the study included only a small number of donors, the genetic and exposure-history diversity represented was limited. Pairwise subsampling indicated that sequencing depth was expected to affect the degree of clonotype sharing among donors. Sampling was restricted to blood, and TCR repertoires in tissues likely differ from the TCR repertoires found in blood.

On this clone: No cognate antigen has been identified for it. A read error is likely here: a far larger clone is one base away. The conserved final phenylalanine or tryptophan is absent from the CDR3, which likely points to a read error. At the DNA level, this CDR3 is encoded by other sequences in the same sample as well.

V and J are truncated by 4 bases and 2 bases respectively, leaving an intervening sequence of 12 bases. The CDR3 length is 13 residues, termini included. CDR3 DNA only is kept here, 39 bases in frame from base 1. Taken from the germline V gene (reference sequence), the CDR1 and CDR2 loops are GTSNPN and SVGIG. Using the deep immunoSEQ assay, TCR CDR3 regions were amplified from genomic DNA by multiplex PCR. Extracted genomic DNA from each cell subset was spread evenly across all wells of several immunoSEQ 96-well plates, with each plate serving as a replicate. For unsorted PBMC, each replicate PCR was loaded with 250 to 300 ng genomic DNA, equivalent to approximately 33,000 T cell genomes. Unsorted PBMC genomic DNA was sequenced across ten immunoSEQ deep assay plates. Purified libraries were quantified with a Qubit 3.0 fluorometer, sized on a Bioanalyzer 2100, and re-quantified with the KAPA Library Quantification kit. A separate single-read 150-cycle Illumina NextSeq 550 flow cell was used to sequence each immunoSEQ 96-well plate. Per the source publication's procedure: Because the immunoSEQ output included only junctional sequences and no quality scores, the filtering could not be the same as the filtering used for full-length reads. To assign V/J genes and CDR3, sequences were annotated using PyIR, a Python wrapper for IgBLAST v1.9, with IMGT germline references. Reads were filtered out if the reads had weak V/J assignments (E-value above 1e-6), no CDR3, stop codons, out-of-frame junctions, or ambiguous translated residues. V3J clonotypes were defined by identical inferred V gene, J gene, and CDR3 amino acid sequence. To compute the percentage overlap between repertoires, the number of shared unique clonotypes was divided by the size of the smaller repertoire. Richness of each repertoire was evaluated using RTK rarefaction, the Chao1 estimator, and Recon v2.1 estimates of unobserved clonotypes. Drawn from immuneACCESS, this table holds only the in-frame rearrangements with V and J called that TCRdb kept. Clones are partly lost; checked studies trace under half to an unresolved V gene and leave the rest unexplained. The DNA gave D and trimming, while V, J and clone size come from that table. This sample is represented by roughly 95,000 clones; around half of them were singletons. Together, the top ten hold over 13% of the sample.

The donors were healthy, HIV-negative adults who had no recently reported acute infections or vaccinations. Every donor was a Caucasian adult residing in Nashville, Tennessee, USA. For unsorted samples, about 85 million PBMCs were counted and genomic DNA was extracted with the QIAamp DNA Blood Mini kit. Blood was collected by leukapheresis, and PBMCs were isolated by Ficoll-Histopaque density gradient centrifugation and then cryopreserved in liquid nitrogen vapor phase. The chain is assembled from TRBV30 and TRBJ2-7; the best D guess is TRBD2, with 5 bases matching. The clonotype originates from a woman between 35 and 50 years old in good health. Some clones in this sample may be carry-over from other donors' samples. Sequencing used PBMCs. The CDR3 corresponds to CAWNVPEAYEQYS. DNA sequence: TGTGCCTGGAACGTCCCGGAGGCCTACGAGCAGTACTCC.